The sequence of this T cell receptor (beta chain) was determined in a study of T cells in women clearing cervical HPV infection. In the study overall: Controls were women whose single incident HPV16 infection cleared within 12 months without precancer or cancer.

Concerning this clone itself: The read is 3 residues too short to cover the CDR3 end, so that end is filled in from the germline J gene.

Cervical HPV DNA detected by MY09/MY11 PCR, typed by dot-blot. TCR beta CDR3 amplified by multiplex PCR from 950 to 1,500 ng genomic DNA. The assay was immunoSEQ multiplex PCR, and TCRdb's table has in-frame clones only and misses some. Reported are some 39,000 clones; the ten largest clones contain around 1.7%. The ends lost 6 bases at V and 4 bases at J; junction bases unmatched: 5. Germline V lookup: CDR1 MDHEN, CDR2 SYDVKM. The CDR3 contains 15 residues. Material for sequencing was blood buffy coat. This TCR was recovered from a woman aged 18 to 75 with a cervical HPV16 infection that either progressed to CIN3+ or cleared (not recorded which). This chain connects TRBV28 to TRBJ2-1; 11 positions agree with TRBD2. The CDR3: CASSLGTSGYNEQFF. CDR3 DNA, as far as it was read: TGTGCCAGCAGCCTCGGGACTAGCGGATACAATGAG. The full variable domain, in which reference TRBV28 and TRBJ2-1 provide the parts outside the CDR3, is DVKVTQSSRYLVKRTGEKVFLECVQDMDHENMFWYRQDPGLGLRLIYFSYDVKMKEKGDIPEGYSVSREKKERFSLILESASTNQTSMYLCASSLGTSGYNEQFFGPGTRLTVL.